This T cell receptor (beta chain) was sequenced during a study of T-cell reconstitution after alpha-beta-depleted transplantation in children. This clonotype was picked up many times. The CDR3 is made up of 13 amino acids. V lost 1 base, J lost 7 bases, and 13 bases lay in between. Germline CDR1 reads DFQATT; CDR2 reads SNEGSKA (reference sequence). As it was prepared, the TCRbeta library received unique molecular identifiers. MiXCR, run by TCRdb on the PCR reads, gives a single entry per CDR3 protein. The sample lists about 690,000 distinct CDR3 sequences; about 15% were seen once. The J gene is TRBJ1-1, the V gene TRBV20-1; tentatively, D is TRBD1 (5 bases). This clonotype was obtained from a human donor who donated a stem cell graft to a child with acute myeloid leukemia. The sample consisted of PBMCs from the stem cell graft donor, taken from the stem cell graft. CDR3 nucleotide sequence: TGCAGTGCTAGAGCTCGGGGGGAAATTGAAGCTTTCTTT. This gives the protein CSARARGEIEAFF.